Listed below are T cell receptor beta chains from one sample, sequenced in a study of blood T cells in healthy people across ages. Each CDR3 protein gets one entry after TCRdb re-called the 5' RACE reads with MiXCR. Of under 1,000,000 distinct CDR3 sequences in the sample, 35% to 40% were seen once. The sequenced sample was blood. All receptors derive from a young man in good health. The CDR3 runs from the conserved cysteine through the conserved F or W. The order of the fields is clone size, V gene, J gene, D gene, CDR3 protein, CDR3 DNA. A D gene is named only where the DNA matches it firmly. The listing skips clone size in some rows; elsewhere it reads once, few, many or a size class.

.	TRBV3-1	TRBJ2-7	.	CASSPRQAAYNERYF	TGTGCCAGTAGCCCTAGACAGGCGGCCTACAATGAGCGGTACTTC
few	TRBV20-1	TRBJ2-5	TRBD2	CSARRGGNEQYF	TGCAGTGCTAGGCGGGGGGGCAATGAGCAGTACTTC
many	TRBV9	TRBJ2-1	TRBD2	CASSPSGGTTNEQFF	TGTGCCAGCAGCCCTAGCGGGGGGACGACCAATGAGCAGTTCTTC
.	TRBV2	TRBJ2-7	.	CASSWRNEQYF	TGTGCCAGCAGTTGGAGGAATGAGCAGTACTTC
few	TRBV5-5	TRBJ2-1	.	CASSPQRDNRDNEQFF	TGTGCCAGCAGCCCACAGCGAGACAACCGAGACAATGAGCAGTTCTTC
once	TRBV7-2	TRBJ1-2	.	CASSLDSPLLNYGYTF	TGTGCCAGCAGCTTAGACTCGCCACTTTTGAACTATGGCTACACCTTC
.	TRBV7-2	TRBJ2-5	.	CASSPRAPFNEQYF	TGTGCCAGCAGCCCCCGGGCCCCCTTTAATGAGCAGTACTTC
.	TRBV7-9	TRBJ2-1	TRBD2	CASSAIIAGNYNEQFF	TGTGCCAGCAGCGCCATCATAGCGGGGAATTACAATGAGCAGTTCTTC
few	TRBV13	TRBJ2-3	.	CASSREGRATDTQYF	TGTGCCAGCAGCAGAGAAGGCAGGGCCACAGATACGCAGTATTTT
few	TRBV28	TRBJ2-5	.	CASSSPPEVGDSQETQYF	TGTGCCAGCAGTTCACCCCCCGAGGTGGGGGACTCCCAAGAGACCCAGTACTTC
.	TRBV7-2	TRBJ2-1	TRBD2	CASSVLAGEGDEQFF	TGTGCCAGCAGCGTCCTAGCGGGGGAGGGAGATGAGCAGTTCTTC
.	TRBV12-3/TRBV12-4	TRBJ2-3	.	CASSLDPYTQYF	TGTGCCAGCAGTCTAGACCCCTATACGCAGTATTTT
.	TRBV12-3/TRBV12-4	TRBJ1-1	.	CASSVRGGSEAFF	TGTGCCAGCAGTGTACGGGGGGGCTCTGAAGCTTTCTTT
.	TRBV20-1	TRBJ1-5	.	CSARSGLNQPQHF	TGCAGTGCCCGGTCGGGTCTCAATCAGCCCCAGCATTTT
.	TRBV10-3	TRBJ1-4	.	CATGAAKGNEKLFF	TGTGCCACAGGGGCGGCAAAGGGGAATGAAAAACTGTTTTTT
.	TRBV4-3	TRBJ1-2	TRBD1	CASSQGRRGRDGYTF	TGCGCCAGCAGCCAAGGTCGCAGGGGGCGGGATGGCTACACCTTC
.	TRBV3-1	TRBJ1-2	.	CASSQDGPTVPTNYGYTF	TGTGCCAGCAGCCAAGATGGGCCAACGGTCCCTACTAACTATGGCTACACCTTC
.	TRBV12-3/TRBV12-4	TRBJ2-5	TRBD2	CASTFGDYPQETQYF	TGTGCCAGCACCTTTGGGGACTACCCACAAGAGACCCAGTACTTC
many	TRBV30	TRBJ2-3	.	CAWSTGGTDTQYF	TGTGCCTGGAGTACCGGGGGCACAGATACGCAGTATTTT
few	TRBV10-3	TRBJ1-2	TRBD1	CAISTRSTGDSGYTF	TGTGCCATCAGTACCCGATCTACAGGGGACTCTGGCTACACCTTC
few	TRBV7-2	TRBJ2-7	TRBD2	CASSSPRGLAGPSSYEQYF	TGTGCCAGCAGCTCCCCCAGAGGACTAGCGGGACCTAGCTCCTACGAGCAGTACTTC
many	TRBV7-2	TRBJ1-1	.	CASSTTAGNTEAFF	TGTGCCAGCAGCACCACGGCTGGGAACACTGAAGCTTTCTTT
many	TRBV5-5	TRBJ2-7	.	CASSLEVGRGHYEQYF	TGTGCCAGCAGCTTGGAGGTTGGCAGGGGCCACTACGAGCAGTACTTC
few	TRBV4-2	TRBJ2-6	.	CASSQALRAGANVLTF	TGTGCCAGCAGCCAAGCACTCCGGGCTGGGGCCAACGTCCTGACTTTC
few	TRBV20-1	TRBJ2-3	.	CSARGALSSDTQYF	TGCAGTGCTCGGGGGGCCTTGTCATCAGATACGCAGTATTTT
.	TRBV12-3/TRBV12-4	TRBJ2-5	.	CASSPRVGALQETQYF	TGTGCCAGCAGTCCCCGGGTGGGGGCCCTTCAAGAGACCCAGTACTTC
.	TRBV5-1	TRBJ2-1	.	CASSFIRQGKSNEQFF	TGCGCCAGCAGCTTTATCCGGCAGGGTAAATCGAATGAGCAGTTCTTC
.	TRBV20-1	TRBJ2-1	.	CSASGGLLMDEQFF	TGCAGTGCTAGCGGGGGCCTTTTAATGGATGAGCAGTTCTTC
.	TRBV20-1	TRBJ2-1	.	CSARAPGEQFF	TGCAGTGCTAGAGCCCCTGGGGAGCAGTTCTTC
few	TRBV7-2	TRBJ1-6	.	CASSLPGHSSYNSPLHF	TGTGCCAGCAGCCTACCGGGACACAGCTCCTATAATTCACCCCTCCACTTT
few	TRBV7-9	TRBJ1-1	TRBD1	CASTPTGMGEAFF	TGTGCCAGCACCCCGACAGGGATGGGTGAAGCTTTCTTT
.	TRBV28	TRBJ2-1	.	CASSLPGRGSGYNEQFF	TGTGCCAGCAGTTTACCTGGTCGGGGTAGCGGTTACAATGAGCAGTTCTTC
many	TRBV7-2	TRBJ2-3	.	CASSLDLQQASTDTQYF	TGTGCCAGCAGCTTAGATTTACAACAAGCAAGCACAGATACGCAGTATTTT
.	TRBV28	TRBJ2-4	.	CASSGQGENIQYF	TGTGCCAGCAGTGGGCAGGGCGAAAACATTCAGTACTTC
.	TRBV7-2	TRBJ2-7	.	CASSLVGREEIQYF	TGTGCCAGCAGCTTAGTAGGCAGGGAAGAGATCCAGTACTTC
many	TRBV18	TRBJ2-7	TRBD1	CASSPGTGDYEQYF	TGTGCCAGCTCACCAGGGACAGGGGATTACGAGCAGTACTTC
.	TRBV29-1	TRBJ2-5	.	CSGATGQETQYF	TGCAGCGGCGCCACAGGTCAAGAGACCCAGTACTTC
.	TRBV5-1	TRBJ2-5	TRBD2	CASSLASGLQGNEQYF	TGCGCCAGCAGCTTGGCCTCGGGACTACAAGGCAATGAGCAGTACTTC
.	TRBV20-1	TRBJ2-7	.	CSARDVQVHSGGNSYEQYF	TGCAGTGCTAGAGATGTCCAAGTCCACTCTGGCGGGAACTCCTACGAGCAGTACTTC
.	TRBV5-6	TRBJ1-4	.	CASSFSWTGFATNEKLFF	TGTGCCAGCAGCTTTTCTTGGACGGGCTTTGCAACTAATGAAAAACTGTTTTTT
few	TRBV29-1	TRBJ1-5	.	CSVPRDNYQPQHF	TGCAGCGTTCCCCGGGACAACTATCAGCCCCAGCATTTT
.	TRBV2	TRBJ2-3	TRBD1	CATADRDRGPDTQYF	TGTGCCACCGCGGACCGGGACAGGGGCCCAGATACGCAGTATTTT
few	TRBV2	TRBJ2-3	.	CASSGDSAKTQYF	TGTGCCAGCAGCGGGGACTCTGCTAAGACGCAGTATTTT
.	TRBV20-1	TRBJ1-3	.	CSAREGGAGGNTIYF	TGCAGTGCTAGAGAAGGGGGGGCTGGTGGAAACACCATATATTTT
.	TRBV7-9	TRBJ2-1	.	CASSPRSREQFF	TGTGCCAGCAGCCCCCGCTCAAGGGAGCAGTTCTTC
few	TRBV18	TRBJ1-1	.	CASSKRADREAFF	TGTGCCAGCTCAAAAAGGGCCGACAGGGAAGCTTTCTTT
many	TRBV12-3/TRBV12-4	TRBJ2-7	.	CASGQTVTYEQYF	TGTGCCAGCGGTCAGACAGTAACCTACGAGCAGTACTTC
.	TRBV7-2	TRBJ2-2	TRBD1	CASSSTATGFGELFF	TGTGCCAGCAGCTCAACGGCGACAGGGTTCGGGGAGCTGTTTTTT
many	TRBV20-1	TRBJ2-7	TRBD2	CSASKRGSYYEQYF	TGCAGTGCTAGCAAGCGGGGGAGCTACTACGAGCAGTACTTC
few	TRBV3-1	TRBJ2-5	.	CASSHRGLTTETQYF	TGTGCCAGCAGCCACCGTGGCCTCACCACAGAGACCCAGTACTTC
many	TRBV10-3	TRBJ2-5	.	CAISARDGREETQYF	TGTGCCATCAGTGCCAGGGACGGAAGGGAAGAGACCCAGTACTTC
.	TRBV7-2	TRBJ2-2	.	CASSRRNTGELFF	TGTGCCAGCAGCCGAAGGAACACCGGGGAGCTGTTTTTT
.	TRBV5-5	TRBJ1-4	.	CASSFTRGENEKLFF	TGTGCCAGCAGCTTTACCAGGGGCGAGAATGAAAAACTGTTTTTT
few	TRBV28	TRBJ1-5	.	CASSLWGGEDSNQPQHF	TGTGCCAGCAGTTTATGGGGGGGCGAGGATAGCAATCAGCCCCAGCATTTT
.	TRBV18	TRBJ1-2	TRBD1	CASSPPTGGYGYTF	TGTGCCAGCTCACCACCGACAGGGGGCTATGGCTACACCTTC
.	TRBV28	TRBJ2-7	TRBD2	CASSSPLSGSSYEQYF	TGTGCCAGCAGTTCCCCCTTGAGCGGGAGCTCCTACGAGCAGTACTTC
.	TRBV6-6	TRBJ1-5	.	CASSYSAEVSNQPQHF	TGTGCCAGCAGTTACTCGGCGGAAGTTAGCAATCAGCCCCAGCATTTT
few	TRBV12-3/TRBV12-4	TRBJ1-2	.	CASSLGNNHYGYTF	TGTGCCAGCAGTTTGGGGAACAACCACTATGGCTACACCTTC
.	TRBV5-1	TRBJ1-4	.	CASSRFQPTNEKLFF	TGCGCCAGCAGCCGTTTCCAGCCCACTAATGAAAAACTGTTTTTT
many	TRBV20-1	TRBJ1-2	.	CSATGSGYTF	TGCAGTGCTACGGGATCTGGCTACACCTTC